Each of the 15 T cell receptor beta chains below was sequenced from the same sample in a study of blood T cell repertoires in COVID-19. Generated by immunoSEQ multiplex PCR, the TCRdb table keeps only in-frame clones and is missing some. This table holds around 46,000 clones, 80% to 90% found once. The sequencing sample was made of peripheral blood. These receptor sequences come from a human donor in a cohort sampled during active COVID-19. The donor label of this sample is uncertain.

V gene TRBV28 combines with J gene TRBJ2-1, with 8 bases fitting TRBD1. The CDR3 has 15 residues. Trimming removed 6 bases from V and 2 bases from J; junction bases left unmatched: 6. CDR1 and CDR2 (germline): MDHEN, SYDVKM. The CDR3 bases are TGTGCCAGCAGCTCCGCACAGGGGGCCTACAATGAGCAGTTCTTC. It specifies CASSSAQGAYNEQFF.

The CDR3 here is CASSGDRWSSPLHF. Written as DNA, the CDR3 is TGTGCCAGCAGTGGGGACAGGTGGTCATCACCCCTCCACTTT. J is TRBJ1-6 and V is TRBV25-1; 8 bases are shared with TRBD1. Per germline, CDR1 MGHDK and CDR2 SYGVNS. The CDR3 runs 14 residues. V gave up 4 bases and J gave up 10 bases; unmatched junction bases: 6.

The V and J genes are TRBV19 and TRBJ2-7; TRBD1 might be the D (6 bases). Looked up from germline, CDR1 is LNHDA and CDR2 is SQIVND (reference sequence). Trimming pared 7 bases from V and 4 bases from J, leaving 20 bases between. This CDR3 has 15 residues. DNA for the CDR3: TGTGCCAGTACCACTCCGGGACACTTGATGTACGAGCAGTACTTC. This translates into CASTTPGHLMYEQYF. Drawing the rest from reference TRBV19 and TRBJ2-7, the complete variable domain is DGGITQSPKYLFRKEGQNVTLSCEQNLNHDAMYWYRQDPGQGLRLIYYSQIVNDFQKGDIAEGYSVSREKKESFPLTVTSAQKNPTAFYLCASTTPGHLMYEQYFGPGTRLTVT.

The DNA of the CDR3 is TGTGCCAGCAGCGCGGGATTGTGGCAGGGGAGCACAGATACGCAGTATTTT. Encoded protein: CASSAGLWQGSTDTQYF. The chain recombines TRBV9 with TRBJ2-3, with D tentatively TRBD1 (6 bases). The CDR3 length is 17 residues. V was pared by 3 bases and J by 0 bases, with 17 bases between. In germline, CDR1 is SGDLS, CDR2 YYNGEE.

J is TRBJ1-1 and V is TRBV27; TRBD1 matches 9 bases. CDR1 and CDR2 (germline): MNHEY, SMNVEV (reference sequence). This CDR3 has 15 amino acids. After removal of 5 bases from V and 4 bases from J, the junction contained 8 bases not matched to a gene. The CDR3 region is CASSPRDRVGTEAFF. The CDR3, as DNA: TGTGCCAGCAGTCCCAGGGACAGGGTGGGCACTGAAGCTTTCTTT.

The chain recombines TRBV3-1 (or the pseudogene TRBV3-2) with TRBJ2-5; tentatively, D is TRBD1 (6 bases). V was pared by 0 bases and J by 5 bases, with 16 bases between. Germline CDR1 is LGHDT and CDR2 is YNNKEL (reference sequence). This CDR3 contains 16 residues. CDR3 protein: CASSQDRGWPQETQYF. CDR3 DNA sequence: TGTGCCAGCAGCCAAGACAGGGGATGGCCTCAGGAGACCCAGTACTTC.

The chain links TRBV28 to TRBJ2-5; D is possibly TRBD2 (6 bases). The V end lost 5 bases, the J end lost 1 base, and 11 bases lay between the germline ends. The CDR3 consists of 14 residues. Germline CDR1 MDHEN, CDR2 SYDVKM. CDR3 DNA: TGTGCCAGCAGTCTCGGACTATTCCAAGAGACCCAGTACTTC. Translation gives CASSLGLFQETQYF.

The chain joins TRBV7-2 to TRBJ1-4; no clear D gene. The CDR3 runs 15 residues. Trimming took 4 bases from V and 6 from J, leaving 15 bases between them. Germline CDR1 reads SGHTA; CDR2 reads FQGNSA. The CDR3 DNA reads as TGTGCCAGCAGCTCTTCGGGATCCCCCTATGAAAAACTGTTTTTT. Amino acids: CASSSSGSPYEKLFF. Drawing the rest from reference TRBV7-2 and TRBJ1-4, the complete variable domain is GAGVSQSPSNKVTEKGKDVELRCDPISGHTALYWYRQSLGQGLEFLIYFQGNSAPDKSGLPSDRFSAERTGGSVSTLTIQRTQQEDSAVYLCASSSSGSPYEKLFFGSGTQLSVL.

CDR3 residues: CASTGGRQEFTGELFF. CDR3 bases: TGTGCCAGCACCGGGGGTCGGCAGGAGTTCACCGGGGAGCTGTTTTTT. The chain combines TRBV25-1 with TRBJ2-2, with a tentative D call TRBD2 (6 bases). CDR3 length: 16 residues. V lost 7 bases, J lost 4 bases, and 19 bases lay in between. Germline V gives CDR1 MGHDK, CDR2 SYGVNS.

J is TRBJ2-1 and V is TRBV3-1 (or the pseudogene TRBV3-2); TRBD2 matches 13 bases. The CDR3 spans 18 residues. Unmatched junction bases numbered 14, after V lost 4 bases and J lost 8 bases. Germline CDR1 and CDR2: LGHDT and YNNKEL (reference sequence). Written as DNA, the CDR3 is TGTGCCAGCAGCCCCCCCGGGACTAGCGGGGTTTATCACCATGAGCAGTTCTTC. It codes for CASSPPGTSGVYHHEQFF.

CDR3 DNA sequence: TGTGCCTGGAGGAAAGGGGGCCGGGAGACCCAGTACTTC. Its protein is CAWRKGGRETQYF. The rearrangement joins TRBV30 to TRBJ2-5, with TRBD1 matching 7 bases. From germline, CDR1 is GTSNPN and CDR2 SVGIG (reference sequence). Losses at the gene ends were 3 bases for V and 5 bases for J; bases not matched to a gene: 6. The CDR3 has 13 amino acids. The full variable domain, its missing parts supplied by reference TRBV30 and TRBJ2-5, is SQTIHQWPATLVQPVGSPLSLECTVEGTSNPNLYWYRQAAGRGLQLLFYSVGIGQISSEVPQNLSASRPQDRQFILSSKKLLLSDSGFYLCAWRKGGRETQYFGPGTRLLVL.

The rearrangement links TRBV5-1 to TRBJ1-2; 7 nucleotides match TRBD1. Germline V lookup: CDR1 SGHRS, CDR2 YFSETQ. This CDR3 is built from 13 residues. The trim removed 2 bases at V and 6 bases at J, leaving 4 bases unmatched. In DNA, the CDR3 is TGCGCCAGCAGCTTTACAGGGGACGATGGCTACACCTTC. Amino acids: CASSFTGDDGYTF. Together with reference TRBV5-1 and TRBJ1-2, the CDR3 gives the full variable domain: KAGVTQTPRYLIKTRGQQVTLSCSPISGHRSVSWYQQTPGQGLQFLFEYFSETQRNKGNFPGRFSGRQFSNSRSEMNVSTLELGDSALYLCASSFTGDDGYTFGSGTRLTVV.

V is TRBV12-3 or TRBV12-4 and J is TRBJ1-5; no clear D gene. The CDR3 is 13 amino acids. V lost 5 bases and J 5 bases, leaving 10 bases between the germline ends. The CDR3 here is CASSKDSYQPQHF. The CDR3 DNA reads as TGTGCCAGCAGTAAAGATAGTTATCAGCCCCAGCATTTT.

J is TRBJ2-3 and V is TRBV5-5; tentative D call: TRBD1 (6 bases). Trimming took off 5 bases at V and 5 bases at J, with 24 bases between the two ends. The CDR3 is made up of 17 amino acids. Germline lookup yields CDR1 SGHKS and CDR2 YYEKEE (reference sequence). The CDR3 reads CASRIREGQGRIDTQYF. DNA for the CDR3: TGTGCCAGCAGGATACGGGAAGGGCAGGGGAGAATAGATACGCAGTATTTT.

The chain has TRBV10-3 and TRBJ1-2; 7 bases align to TRBD1. Germline assignment: CDR1 ENHRY and CDR2 SYGVKD. With V trimmed by 10 bases and J by 3 bases, 2 bases remained unmatched. This CDR3 region has 11 residues. As DNA, the CDR3 is TGTGCCACCGGGACAGACTATGGCTACACCTTC. It yields the protein CATGTDYGYTF.